These T cell receptor beta chains were read from a single sample in a study of beta chain features in type 1 diabetes. Data came from immunoSEQ multiplex PCR; TCRdb stores just in-frame clones and leaves some out. This sample has hundreds of thousands of clones, with about a sixth found just once. Sequencing was performed on naive CD4+ T cells from blood. The receptors come from a man aged 18 to 30 in good health. CDR3s include the opening cysteine and the closing phenylalanine or tryptophan. A D gene is named only where the DNA matches it firmly. Size is omitted from some rows. Given values are once, few, many or a class for expanded clones.

j_call	d_call	v_call	clone_size	cdr3_aa	cdr3_nt
TRBJ1-1	NA	TRBV18	NA	CASSPFSLLSTEAFF	TGTGCCAGCTCACCTTTTTCACTCCTGAGCACTGAAGCTTTCTTT
TRBJ2-7	NA	TRBV27	NA	CASSTRRGSSYEQYF	TGTGCCAGCAGTACCCGACGGGGGAGCTCCTACGAGCAGTACTTC
TRBJ1-4	TRBD1	TRBV6-6	few	CASSLHRDRNEKLFF	TGTGCCAGCAGTTTGCACCGGGACAGAAATGAAAAACTGTTTTTT
TRBJ2-7	TRBD1	TRBV19	NA	CATSGGGPFDEQYF	TGTGCCACCTCAGGGGGTGGACCCTTTGACGAGCAGTACTTC
TRBJ1-1	NA	TRBV18	few	CASSPREGDTEAFF	TGTGCCAGCTCACCCAGGGAAGGGGATACTGAAGCTTTCTTT
TRBJ2-1	NA	TRBV4-3	NA	CASSLEGISSYNEQFF	TGCGCCAGCAGCCTCGAAGGGATCAGCTCCTACAATGAGCAGTTCTTC
TRBJ1-2	TRBD1	TRBV6-5	NA	CASKRDREINYGYTF	TGTGCCAGCAAAAGAGACAGGGAGATCAACTATGGCTACACCTTC
TRBJ2-1	NA	TRBV9	NA	CASSVEAAYNEQFF	TGTGCCAGCAGCGTAGAGGCCGCTTACAATGAGCAGTTCTTC
TRBJ2-7	TRBD1	TRBV30	NA	CAWSPGTAYEQYF	TGTGCCTGGAGTCCTGGGACAGCCTACGAGCAGTACTTC
TRBJ2-3	TRBD1	TRBV5-1	few	CASSGGTGWQDTQYF	TGCGCCAGCAGCGGCGGGACAGGGTGGCAAGATACGCAGTATTTT
TRBJ1-6	NA	TRBV7-2	few	CASSTGGINSPLHF	TGTGCCAGCAGTACGGGGGGCATAAATTCACCCCTCCACTTT
TRBJ1-1	NA	TRBV28	NA	CASSLFGAVNTEAFF	TGTGCCAGCAGTTTATTTGGGGCAGTGAACACTGAAGCTTTCTTT
TRBJ1-3	NA	TRBV10-3	few	CAISEGVVSSGNTIYF	TGTGCCATCAGTGAGGGGGTCGTTAGCTCTGGAAACACCATATATTTT
TRBJ2-1	NA	TRBV6-1	few	CASSVGTVSYNEQFF	TGTGCCAGCAGTGTGGGGACCGTCTCCTACAATGAGCAGTTCTTC
TRBJ1-2	NA	TRBV5-1	NA	CASSLETADGYTF	TGCGCCAGCAGCTTGGAGACAGCTGATGGCTACACCTTC
TRBJ2-5	NA	TRBV15	few	CATSNQPRRETQYF	TGTGCCACCAGCAATCAGCCAAGGCGTGAGACCCAGTACTTC
TRBJ2-2	NA	TRBV7-2	few	CASSLYTGELFF	TGTGCCAGCAGCCTCTACACCGGGGAGCTGTTTTTT
TRBJ2-7	TRBD2	TRBV7-9	NA	CASSTGGYEQYF	TGTGCCAGCAGCACGGGGGGGTACGAGCAGTACTTC
TRBJ1-2	NA	TRBV4-3	few	CASSPNSIGGYGYTF	TGCGCCAGCAGTCCAAATTCCATCGGGGGCTATGGCTACACCTTC
TRBJ1-2	NA	TRBV5-1	NA	CASSQSVLHGYTF	TGCGCCAGCAGCCAATCGGTGTTGCATGGCTACACCTTC
TRBJ2-7	TRBD2	TRBV7-3	few	CASSLGLAGNYEQYF	TGTGCCAGCAGCCTGGGACTAGCCGGAAACTACGAGCAGTACTTC
TRBJ1-2	TRBD1	TRBV28	NA	CASSLTGVDNYGYTF	TGTGCCAGCAGTTTGACAGGGGTAGATAACTATGGCTACACCTTC
TRBJ1-5	NA	TRBV5-4	NA	CASSLKGQPQHF	TGTGCCAGCAGCTTGAAGGGGCAGCCCCAGCATTTT
TRBJ2-5	NA	TRBV18	few	CASSPQQGRETQYF	TGTGCCAGCTCACCACAGCAGGGTCGGGAGACCCAGTACTTC
TRBJ1-1	NA	TRBV7-9	NA	CASSLKGGTEAFF	TGTGCCAGCAGCCTCAAGGGGGGCACTGAAGCTTTCTTT
TRBJ1-6	TRBD1	TRBV27	NA	CASSSRDRINSPLHF	TGTGCCAGCAGCTCTCGGGACAGAATAAATTCACCCCTCCACTTT
TRBJ2-1	TRBD2	TRBV28	few	CASSPGLAGRWEQFF	TGTGCCAGCAGTCCTGGACTAGCGGGAAGGTGGGAGCAGTTCTTC
TRBJ2-1	TRBD2	TRBV28	few	CASSLGRAIYEQFF	TGTGCCAGCAGTTTAGGGAGGGCCATTTATGAGCAGTTCTTC
TRBJ2-5	TRBD2	TRBV5-1	NA	CASSSGLAGGQETQYF	TGCGCCAGCAGCTCTGGACTAGCGGGGGGGCAAGAGACCCAGTACTTC
TRBJ2-3	NA	TRBV27	NA	CASSVGIRTDTQYF	TGTGCCAGCAGTGTCGGAATCCGCACAGATACGCAGTATTTT
TRBJ2-7	TRBD1	TRBV5-1	few	CASSSLTGAYEQYF	TGCGCCAGCAGCTCGCTGACAGGGGCCTACGAGCAGTACTTC
TRBJ2-2	NA	TRBV2	few	CASKPGRWTGELFF	TGTGCCAGTAAGCCGGGTCGATGGACCGGGGAGCTGTTTTTT
TRBJ2-5	TRBD1	TRBV5-1	NA	CASSSDRVAGETQYF	TGCGCCAGCAGCTCCGACAGGGTAGCTGGGGAGACCCAGTACTTC
TRBJ1-1	TRBD1	TRBV15	NA	CATSDRGMNTEAFF	TGTGCCACCAGTGACAGGGGTATGAACACTGAAGCTTTCTTT
TRBJ2-3	TRBD1	TRBV11-1	NA	CASSLSGQGVDTQYF	TGTGCCAGCAGCTTATCGGGACAGGGTGTAGATACGCAGTATTTT
TRBJ2-1	TRBD2	TRBV19	NA	CASSDWDRLAGGRRYNEQFF	TGTGCCAGTAGCGACTGGGACAGACTAGCGGGAGGCCGACGTTACAATGAGCAGTTCTTC